Shown below are 12 T cell receptor beta chains from a single sample sequenced in a study of blood T cell repertoires in COVID-19. Using immunoSEQ multiplex PCR, the repertoire was profiled, and TCRdb retains in-frame clones only, with some absent. The top ten clones hold 3.2% of a sample with about 210,000 clones, 65% to 85% of them seen once. The sequenced sample was PBMCs or T cells enriched from blood (not recorded which). These receptors originate from a woman aged 25-40 years who had been exposed to COVID-19.

The V gene is TRBV7-8, the J gene TRBJ2-3, with 8 positions matching TRBD2. The CDR3 is 17 amino acids. Germline-derived CDR1 and CDR2 are SGHVS and FQNEAQ. After removal of 3 bases from V and 1 base from J, the junction contained 9 bases not matched to a gene. CDR3 nucleotides: TGTGCCAGCAGCTTGGTTCACCGGGGGGGAGGCACAGATACGCAGTATTTT. It yields the protein CASSLVHRGGGTDTQYF.

This clone was counted a single time. The CDR3: CASSPGPGDEQYF. In DNA form, the CDR3 reads TGTGCCAGCTCACCAGGTCCGGGGGACGAGCAGTACTTC. This chain uses TRBV18 with TRBJ2-7; TRBD2 is a possible D gene (6 bases). The V end was cut by 2 bases, the J end by 5 bases, with 10 bases between. Germline values: CDR1 KGHSH, CDR2 LQKENI. The CDR3 covers 13 residues.

This chain connects TRBV4-1 to TRBJ1-5, with 8 bases identical to TRBD1. The length of the CDR3 is 16 residues. Germline trimming cut 1 base from V and 4 bases from J; bases unmatched to any gene: 6. Germline lookup yields CDR1 MGHRA and CDR2 YSYEKL. DNA for the CDR3: TGCGCCAGCAGCCAAGTCGGGACAGGCCAGAATCAGCCCCAGCATTTT. Translated, it gives CASSQVGTGQNQPQHF.

The chain joins TRBV9 to TRBJ2-3; 10 bases map to TRBD2. V gave up 3 bases and J gave up 0 bases; unmatched junction bases: 7. Germline V gene lookup returns CDR1 SGDLS and CDR2 YYNGEE. The CDR3 has 17 residues. The CDR3 sequence is CASSGSRTSGSTDTQYF. The CDR3 nucleotides are TGTGCCAGCAGCGGAAGCCGGACTAGCGGTAGCACAGATACGCAGTATTTT. Together with reference TRBV9 and TRBJ2-3, the CDR3 gives the full variable domain: DSGVTQTPKHLITATGQRVTLRCSPRSGDLSVYWYQQSLDQGLQFLIQYYNGEERAKGNILERFSAQQFPDLHSELNLSSLELGDSALYFCASSGSRTSGSTDTQYFGPGTRLTVL.

The chain recombines TRBV2 with TRBJ1-5, with 7 nucleotides matching TRBD1. This CDR3 contains 14 residues. Germline V gives CDR1 SNHLY, CDR2 FYNNEI. V lost 4 bases, J lost 1 base, and 1 base stayed unmatched. CDR3 nucleotides: TGTGCCAGCAGTGGGGGACAGAGCAATCAGCCCCAGCATTTT. Its protein is CASSGGQSNQPQHF.

This clone was detected only once. This rearrangement joins TRBV6-5 to TRBJ1-3; D remains unclear. V was pared by 2 bases and J by 2 bases, with 7 bases between. CDR1 MNHEY and CDR2 SVGAGI come from the germline V gene. The CDR3 totals 14 residues. For the CDR3, the DNA is TGTGCCAGCAGTTACCGTAGCCCTGGAAACACCATATATTTT. The encoded protein is CASSYRSPGNTIYF.

The V and J genes are TRBV6-1 and TRBJ2-7, with a tentative D call TRBD2 (6 bases). Per germline, CDR1 MNHNS and CDR2 SASEGT. The CDR3 spans 13 residues. Deletions cut 6 bases from V and 0 bases from J, with 9 bases between. The CDR3 region is CASSRRGSYEQYF. The DNA of the CDR3 is TGTGCCAGCAGCCGGAGGGGCTCCTACGAGCAGTACTTC.

The chain has TRBV4-1 and TRBJ1-2; D possibly corresponds to TRBD1 (5 bases). V gave up 5 bases and J gave up 0 bases, with 10 bases separating them. The CDR3 covers 14 residues. Per the germline V gene, CDR1 is MGHRA and CDR2 is YSYEKL. The CDR3 reads CASSGHQANYGYTF. The CDR3 DNA reads TGCGCCAGCAGCGGACACCAAGCTAACTATGGCTACACCTTC.

Remarks on this clone: Other DNA sequences in this sample translate to the same CDR3. The gene calls are TRBV7-9 and TRBJ2-7, with D possibly TRBD2 on 5 matching bases. The length of the CDR3 is 13 residues. Germline V lookup: CDR1 SEHNR, CDR2 FQNEAQ (reference sequence). Trimming shortened V by 1 base and J by 6 bases, and 10 bases separated the two germline ends. The CDR3: CASSLGLAGEQYF. The CDR3 coding sequence is TGTGCCAGCAGCTTAGGCCTAGCAGGCGAGCAGTACTTC.

This chain links TRBV7-6 with TRBJ2-7, with D possibly TRBD1 on 6 matching bases. V lost 5 bases, J lost 4 bases, and 18 bases lay in between. From germline, CDR1 is SGHVS and CDR2 FNYEAQ. The CDR3 consists of 15 residues. CDR3 nucleotides: TGTGCCAGCAGCCCAAGACAGGAAGGGGAATACGAGCAGTACTTC. Amino acid sequence: CASSPRQEGEYEQYF.

The V gene is TRBV3-1 (or the pseudogene TRBV3-2), the J gene TRBJ1-3; 9 nucleotides align to TRBD1. J was trimmed by 4 bases and V by 4 bases; bases with no gene match: 8. The length of the CDR3 is 16 residues. CDR1 is LGHDT and CDR2 is YNNKEL in the germline V gene (reference sequence). CDR3 protein: CASSPVGQGGGNTIYF. The CDR3 coding sequence is TGTGCCAGCAGCCCAGTGGGACAGGGCGGCGGAAACACCATATATTTT.

This sequence joins TRBV6-5 and TRBJ2-7; no reliable D call. The ends were cut back, 0 bases at V and 5 bases at J, with 11 bases in the middle. This CDR3 contains 14 residues. The V gene's germline CDR1 is MNHEY and CDR2 SVGAGI. This chain's CDR3 is CASSYSISEDEQYF. CDR3 nucleotides: TGTGCCAGCAGTTACTCGATAAGCGAAGACGAGCAGTACTTC.